The TCR beta chain under discussion was sequenced for a study of technical replicates of blood from a handful of donors. In germline, CDR1 is KGHSH, CDR2 LQKENI. V was clipped by 3 bases and J by 4 bases, with 11 bases between them. The CDR3 totals 14 residues. Method: immunoSEQ multiplex PCR; TCRdb's copy keeps in-frame clones and lacks some. Of about 93,000 clones listed, 95% are singletons. Specimen: T cells isolated from PBMCs. The chain uses TRBV18 and TRBJ2-3; maybe TRBD2 (7 bases). The sequence derives from a human donor in good health. The CDR3 sequence: CASSPGGAADTQYF. Written as DNA, the CDR3 is TGTGCCAGCTCACCGGGGGGGGCCGCAGATACGCAGTATTTT.